This T cell receptor (beta chain) is from a study of T cell responses to AZD1222 COVID-19 vaccine. Findings of the study overall: Donors were mostly white British, more females; clonal diversity possibly underestimated. Spike-specific TCR breadth and depth rose after two AZD1222 doses. Baseline seropositives among AZD1222 recipients totaled only 5 to 7.

As concerns this clone: What it binds is not known.

Per the germline V gene, CDR1 is KGHDR and CDR2 is SFDVKD. J gave up 1 base and V 4 bases, and 4 bases lay outside the gene matches. CDR3 length: 16 residues. Profiling relied on immunoSEQ multiplex PCR, and the TCRdb table lists in-frame clones only, not all of them. The data show approximately 190,000 clones, about 90% seen once. The sample was peripheral blood, taken on day 0 of MenACWY control vaccination. The rearrangement links TRBV24-1 to TRBJ1-4; TRBD1 aligns across 8 bases. The clonotype originates from an adult in good health. The CDR3 DNA reads TGTGCCACCAGTGAGGGGGGGACAGGAACTAATGAAAAACTGTTTTTT. Translated: CATSEGGTGTNEKLFF.